The clone carrying this T cell receptor beta chain was counted only a few times. What it recognizes is unknown. This specimen comes from a study of T-cell memory formation after mild COVID-19. Study outcomes and limitations: From day 15 to 85, contracting clones were balanced between CD4 and CD8, whereas later expanders leaned toward CD4+.

Germline CDR1 reads SGHRS; CDR2 reads YFSETQ. V was shortened by 4 bases and J by 5 bases, with 18 bases between the two germline ends. This CDR3 has 15 amino acids. It was 5'RACE with constant-segment primers that produced the TCR alpha and TCR beta cDNA libraries, which carried sample barcodes and UMIs. TCRdb recomputed calls from the 5' RACE reads with MiXCR, one row per CDR3 protein. The data hold 400,000 or so distinct CDR3 sequences, with 20% observed a single time. The rearrangement joins TRBV5-1 to TRBJ2-5; the D gene could be TRBD1 or TRBD2 (5 bases each). The source of this sequence is an adult woman who had mild COVID-19 (a few samples of this study predate the infection). Cell type and time point are not known. Source material: PBMCs or a T cell subset sorted from them (not recorded which). The CDR3 loop reads CASSPGPGQRETQYF. CDR3 sequence (DNA): TGCGCCAGCAGCCCTGGTCCGGGGCAGCGCGAGACCCAGTACTTC. Full variable domain (rest looked up from reference TRBV5-1 and TRBJ2-5): KAGVTQTPRYLIKTRGQQVTLSCSPISGHRSVSWYQQTPGQGLQFLFEYFSETQRNKGNFPGRFSGRQFSNSRSEMNVSTLELGDSALYLCASSPGPGQRETQYFGPGTRLLVL.